Below are 7 T cell receptor beta chains sequenced from a single sample in a study of siplizumab effects on memory and regulatory T cells. The repertoire was sequenced with immunoSEQ multiplex PCR; TCRdb's copy has only in-frame clones and lacks some. This table holds roughly 62,000 clones, roughly 93% found once. Sequencing was performed on CD8+ T cells sorted from blood. The receptors shown here come from a human donor in good health.

The genes are TRBV2 and TRBJ1-2; 12 nucleotides align to TRBD1. With 6 bases clipped from V and 4 bases from J, the junction kept 6 bases outside the gene matches. Germline CDR1 SNHLY, CDR2 FYNNEI. This CDR3 has 15 amino acids. CDR3 in amino acids: CASRAGTGGVYGYTF. CDR3 coding DNA: TGTGCCAGCAGAGCCGGGACAGGGGGCGTCTATGGCTACACCTTC.

V gene TRBV4-3 combines with J gene TRBJ2-7; D ambiguous. The V end was cut by 4 bases, the J end by 1 base, with 14 bases between. The CDR3 spans 15 residues. Per the germline V gene, CDR1 is LGHNA and CDR2 is YSLEER. The CDR3 region has the DNA TGCGCCAGCAGCCCCCGGGCTGAGAGTTCCTACGAGCAGTACTTC. Encoded protein: CASSPRAESSYEQYF.

The chain employs TRBV9 and TRBJ2-2; TRBD1 matches at 8 bases. Germline V lookup: CDR1 SGDLS, CDR2 YYNGEE. The V gene end was trimmed by 3 bases and the J gene end by 4 bases; junction bases not matched to a gene: 5. This CDR3 contains 15 residues. In DNA, the CDR3 is TGTGCCAGCAGCGCATGGACAGGGCCCACCGGGGAGCTGTTTTTT. This translates into CASSAWTGPTGELFF.

The chain is built from TRBV10-3 and TRBJ2-5; maybe TRBD2 (6 bases). Deletions cut 3 bases from V and 3 bases from J, with 11 bases between. The CDR3 sequence is 14 residues long. Germline lookup yields CDR1 ENHRY and CDR2 SYGVKD. CDR3 loop: CAISDSREKETQYF. CDR3 DNA sequence: TGTGCCATCAGTGATTCGCGGGAAAAAGAGACCCAGTACTTC.

The CDR3 protein is CASSPRRVNEQFF. CDR3 nucleotides: TGTGCCAGCAGTCCGAGGAGGGTAAATGAGCAGTTCTTC. V usage is TRBV27 and J usage is TRBJ2-1, with D possibly TRBD2 on 6 matching bases. This CDR3 is built from 13 residues. Germline V gene lookup returns CDR1 MNHEY and CDR2 SMNVEV (reference sequence). Trimming left V 5 bases short and J 7 bases short, with 12 bases between.

This chain connects TRBV5-6 to TRBJ2-1, with 10 nucleotides matching TRBD1. With 0 bases clipped from V and 7 bases from J, the junction kept 7 bases outside the gene matches. From germline, CDR1 is SGHDT and CDR2 YYEEEE. The CDR3 length is 16 residues. CDR3: CASSLDDRGHDNEQFF. For the CDR3, the DNA is TGTGCCAGCAGCTTGGACGACAGGGGGCACGATAATGAGCAGTTCTTC. Full variable domain (missing parts from reference TRBV5-6 and TRBJ2-1): DAGVTQSPTHLIKTRGQQVTLRCSPKSGHDTVSWYQQALGQGPQFIFQYYEEEERQRGNFPDRFSGHQFPNYSSELNVNALLLGDSALYLCASSLDDRGHDNEQFFGPGTRLTVL.

The chain combines TRBV19 with TRBJ2-1, with 7 bases identical to TRBD2. CDR3 length: 16 residues. The germline CDR1 and CDR2 sequences are LNHDA and SQIVND (reference sequence). Trimming cost V 2 bases and J 2 bases; bases outside gene matches: 6. CDR3 sequence reads: CASSITDRGAYNEQFF. The DNA of the CDR3 is TGTGCCAGTAGTATAACGGACCGGGGGGCCTACAATGAGCAGTTCTTC.